Listed below are T cell receptor beta chains from one sample, sequenced in a study of cytomegalovirus exposure and HLA in healthy donors. TCRdb's table, derived via immunoSEQ multiplex PCR, lists solely in-frame clones and lacks some. Its table records approximately 120,000 clones. Sequencing was performed on PBMCs. The receptor source for this set is a man aged 30 to 45 in good health and CMV-seronegative. Each CDR3 is given with its conserved first and last residue. A D gene is named only where the DNA matches it firmly.

D gene	V gene	J gene	CDR3 DNA	CDR3 protein
.	TRBV4-2	TRBJ2-5	TGTGCCAGCAGCCAAGATGTAGCGAGGCCCATCCTCGAGACCCAGTACTTC	CASSQDVARPILETQYF
.	TRBV18	TRBJ1-2	TGTGCCAGCTCACCCACCGGGAACAACTATGGCTACACCTTC	CASSPTGNNYGYTF
.	TRBV6-1	TRBJ1-1	TGTGCCAGCAATCCGGCAGGCATAACGAACACTGAAGCTTTCTTT	CASNPAGITNTEAFF
.	TRBV7-9	TRBJ1-1	TGTGCCAGCAACCTCGAGGGCGCTGAAGCTTTCTTT	CASNLEGAEAFF
TRBD2	TRBV29-1	TRBJ2-7	TGCAGCGTTGAGGGACTAGCGGGTAGCTCCTACGAGCAGTACTTC	CSVEGLAGSSYEQYF
.	TRBV29-1	TRBJ2-2	TGCAGCGTATACATCGAATCCGGGGAGCTGTTTTTT	CSVYIESGELFF
TRBD1	TRBV4-3	TRBJ1-3	TGCGCCAGCAGCCAAGATGCTATGGGACAGGGAGGAAACACCATATATTTT	CASSQDAMGQGGNTIYF
TRBD1	TRBV5-1	TRBJ1-1	TGCGCCAGCAGCTGGAGACAGGGGGGGAACACTGAAGCTTTCTTT	CASSWRQGGNTEAFF
.	TRBV20-1	TRBJ1-1	TGCAGTGGCAGGGTAGATGAAGCTTTCTTT	CSGRVDEAFF
TRBD1	TRBV6-5	TRBJ1-5	TGTGCCACAGGACAGGGGCAAGGCCAGCCCCAGCATTTT	CATGQGQGQPQHF
TRBD2	TRBV19	TRBJ2-2	TGTGCCAGTAGTAAGGCACGACTAGCGGGAAACACCGGGGAGCTGTTTTTT	CASSKARLAGNTGELFF
TRBD2	TRBV28	TRBJ2-4	TGTGCCAGCAGTTCCTCTAGCGGGAGATTGAGGAACATTCAGTACTTC	CASSSSSGRLRNIQYF
.	TRBV27	TRBJ2-3	TGTGCCAGCAGTTGGGGGCGCACAGATACGCAGTATTTT	CASSWGRTDTQYF
.	TRBV21-1	TRBJ2-7	TGTGCCAGCAGCAAAGAGAAGCGGGATCTCTACGAGCAGTACTTC	CASSKEKRDLYEQYF
TRBD2	TRBV7-2	TRBJ2-1	TGTGCCAGCAGCCCGACTAGCGGGAGGTACAATGAGCAGTTCTTC	CASSPTSGRYNEQFF
TRBD2	TRBV27	TRBJ2-7	TGTGCCAGCAGCCCCGAAGCGGGGTCCTCCTACGAGCAGTACTTC	CASSPEAGSSYEQYF
TRBD2	TRBV19	TRBJ2-1	TGTGCCAGTAGTTTCACGGGACTAGCGGGAGGTAGTGAGCAGTTCTTC	CASSFTGLAGGSEQFF